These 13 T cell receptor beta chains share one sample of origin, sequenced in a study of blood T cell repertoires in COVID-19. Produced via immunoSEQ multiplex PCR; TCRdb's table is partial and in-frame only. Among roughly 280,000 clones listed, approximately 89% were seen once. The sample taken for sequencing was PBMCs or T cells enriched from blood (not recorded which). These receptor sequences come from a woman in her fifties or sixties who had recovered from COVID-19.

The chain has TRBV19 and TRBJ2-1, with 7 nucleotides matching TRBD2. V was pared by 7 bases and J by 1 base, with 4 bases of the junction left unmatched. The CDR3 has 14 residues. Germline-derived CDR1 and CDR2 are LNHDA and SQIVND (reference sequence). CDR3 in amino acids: CASTGGRSYNEQFF. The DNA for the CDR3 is TGTGCCAGTACCGGCGGGAGATCCTACAATGAGCAGTTCTTC. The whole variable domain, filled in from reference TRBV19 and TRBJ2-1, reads DGGITQSPKYLFRKEGQNVTLSCEQNLNHDAMYWYRQDPGQGLRLIYYSQIVNDFQKGDIAEGYSVSREKKESFPLTVTSAQKNPTAFYLCASTGGRSYNEQFFGPGTRLTVL.

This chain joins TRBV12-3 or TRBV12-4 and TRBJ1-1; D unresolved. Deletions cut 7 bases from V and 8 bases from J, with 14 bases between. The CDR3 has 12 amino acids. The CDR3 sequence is CASTSDGGEAFF. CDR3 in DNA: TGTGCCAGCACCTCCGACGGAGGAGAAGCTTTCTTT.

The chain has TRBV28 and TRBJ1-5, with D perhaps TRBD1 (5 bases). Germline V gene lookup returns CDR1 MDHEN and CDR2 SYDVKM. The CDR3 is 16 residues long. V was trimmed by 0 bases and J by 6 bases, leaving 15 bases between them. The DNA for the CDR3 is TGTGCCAGCAGTTTATGGCGTAGCAGGGATGGTCAGCCCCAGCATTTT. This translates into CASSLWRSRDGQPQHF.

CDR3 coding DNA: TGTGCCAGCAGCGAGACTCCAGGGGATCAGCCCCAGCATTTT. The encoded protein is CASSETPGDQPQHF. The chain recombines TRBV9 with TRBJ1-5; possible D gene TRBD1, 6 bases. The CDR3 spans 14 residues. Germline V CDR1 and CDR2: SGDLS, YYNGEE. V was pared by 3 bases and J by 5 bases, with 12 bases between.

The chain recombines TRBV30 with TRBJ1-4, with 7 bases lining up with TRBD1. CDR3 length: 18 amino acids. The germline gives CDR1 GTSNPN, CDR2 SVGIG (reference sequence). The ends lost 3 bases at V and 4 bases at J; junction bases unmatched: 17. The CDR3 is CAWSPKVGGSYVNEKLFF. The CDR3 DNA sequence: TGTGCCTGGAGCCCCAAGGTAGGGGGCTCCTACGTTAATGAAAAACTGTTTTTT.

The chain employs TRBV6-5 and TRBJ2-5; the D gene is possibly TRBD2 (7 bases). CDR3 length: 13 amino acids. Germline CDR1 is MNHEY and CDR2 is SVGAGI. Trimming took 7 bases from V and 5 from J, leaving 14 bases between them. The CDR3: CASIPAGAETQYF. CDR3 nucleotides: TGTGCCAGCATCCCTGCGGGGGCGGAGACCCAGTACTTC.

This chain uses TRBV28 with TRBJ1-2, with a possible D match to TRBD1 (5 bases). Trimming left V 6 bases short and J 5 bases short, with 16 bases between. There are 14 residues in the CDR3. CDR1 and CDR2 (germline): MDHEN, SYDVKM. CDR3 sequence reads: CASSLTETFYGYTF. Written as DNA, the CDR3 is TGTGCCAGCAGCTTGACAGAAACCTTTTATGGCTACACCTTC.

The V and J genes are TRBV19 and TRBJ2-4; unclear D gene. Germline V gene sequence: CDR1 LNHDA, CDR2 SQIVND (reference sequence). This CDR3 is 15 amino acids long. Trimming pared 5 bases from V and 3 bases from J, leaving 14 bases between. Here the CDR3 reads CASSPSRVGKNIQYF. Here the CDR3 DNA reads TGTGCCAGTAGTCCCAGCCGGGTAGGCAAAAACATTCAGTACTTC.

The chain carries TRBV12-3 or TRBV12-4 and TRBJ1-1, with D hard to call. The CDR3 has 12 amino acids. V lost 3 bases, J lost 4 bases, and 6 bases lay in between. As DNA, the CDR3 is TGTGCCAGCAGTTTCCGCAGCACTGAAGCTTTCTTT. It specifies CASSFRSTEAFF.

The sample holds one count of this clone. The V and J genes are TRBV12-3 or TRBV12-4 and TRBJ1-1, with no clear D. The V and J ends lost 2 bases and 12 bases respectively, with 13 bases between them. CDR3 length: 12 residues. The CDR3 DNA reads TGTGCCAGCAGTTTAAGACTCACGGGGACTTTCTTT. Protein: CASSLRLTGTFF.

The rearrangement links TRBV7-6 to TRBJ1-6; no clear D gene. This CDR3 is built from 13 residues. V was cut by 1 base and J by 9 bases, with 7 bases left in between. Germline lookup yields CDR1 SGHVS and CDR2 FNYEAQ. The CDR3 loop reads CASSLEPSSPLHF. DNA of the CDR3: TGTGCCAGCAGCTTAGAACCCAGTTCACCCCTCCACTTT.

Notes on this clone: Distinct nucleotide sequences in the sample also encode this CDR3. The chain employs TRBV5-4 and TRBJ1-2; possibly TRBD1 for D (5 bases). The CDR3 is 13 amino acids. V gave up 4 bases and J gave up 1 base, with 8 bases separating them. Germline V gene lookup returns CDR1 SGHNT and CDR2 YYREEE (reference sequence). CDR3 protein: CASSPDSNYGYTF. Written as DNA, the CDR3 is TGTGCCAGCAGCCCAGACAGTAACTATGGCTACACCTTC.

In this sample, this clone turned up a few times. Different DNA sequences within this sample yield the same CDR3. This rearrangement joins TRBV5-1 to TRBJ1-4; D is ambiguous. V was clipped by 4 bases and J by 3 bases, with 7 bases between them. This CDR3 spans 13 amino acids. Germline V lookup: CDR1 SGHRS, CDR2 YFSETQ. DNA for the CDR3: TGCGCCAGCAGCCTCGGGGCTAATGAAAAACTGTTTTTT. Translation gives CASSLGANEKLFF.